This record concerns one T cell receptor beta chain sequence. Its antigen is unidentified. Germline CDR1 reads MNHNS; CDR2 reads SASEGT. The CDR3 has 14 amino acids. The V end lost 7 bases, the J end lost 1 base, and 14 bases lay between the germline ends. The PCR made use of 60 Vbeta and 13 Jbeta primers. This table comes from immunoSEQ multiplex PCR, and its TCRdb copy is limited to in-frame clones, with some not included. Here the sample spans 95,000 to 150,000 clones, just over 15% being singletons. These data belong to a study of cytomegalovirus exposure and HLA in healthy donors. Study-wide findings and caveats: The sole available immune exposure information was CMV serostatus. Associated with cytomegalovirus, according to the listing, were 150 to 200 TCR beta chains. Productive rates of about 87% or about 30% were seen for most TCR beta V segments in an earlier analysis. A later analysis reported that several of the most significant clusters appeared to be linked to common viral pathogens, among them Epstein-Barr virus.

The sample taken for sequencing was PBMCs. The chain recombines TRBV6-1 with TRBJ2-7; a weak D match, TRBD2 (5 bases). The TCR sequence derives from a woman aged 18-29 years in good health and CMV-seronegative. In DNA, the CDR3 is TGTGCCAGCACCCGAAACTGGGAGTCCTACGAGCAGTACTTC. This translates into CASTRNWESYEQYF.